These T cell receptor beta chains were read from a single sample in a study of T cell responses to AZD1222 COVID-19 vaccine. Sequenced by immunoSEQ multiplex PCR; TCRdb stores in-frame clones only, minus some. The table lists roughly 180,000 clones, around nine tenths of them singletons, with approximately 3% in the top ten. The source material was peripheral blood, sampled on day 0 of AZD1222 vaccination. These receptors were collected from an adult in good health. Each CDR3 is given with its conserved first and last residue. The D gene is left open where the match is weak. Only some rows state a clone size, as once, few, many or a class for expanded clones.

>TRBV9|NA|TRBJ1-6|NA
TGTGCCAGCAGCGTTGACCACTCCTCAGGCATTTCACCCCTCCACTTT
CASSVDHSSGISPLHF
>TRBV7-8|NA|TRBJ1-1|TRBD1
TGTGCCAGCAAGGCAGGGGGCATGAACACTGAAGCTTTCTTT
CASKAGGMNTEAFF
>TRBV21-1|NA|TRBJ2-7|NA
TGTGCCAGCAGCTCCCCCAAGGACAGCATGGGACTAGCGGGGGGGCACAAGAACTTC
CASSSPKDSMGLAGGHKNF
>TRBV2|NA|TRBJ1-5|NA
TGTGCCAGCAGCTTTATAGACCAGTATAGTCAGCCCCAGCATTTT
CASSFIDQYSQPQHF
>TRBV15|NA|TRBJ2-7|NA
TGTGCCACCAGCAGAGATAGGGGACCCTACTACGAGCAGTACTTC
CATSRDRGPYYEQYF
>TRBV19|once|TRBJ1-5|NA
TGTGCCAGTAGTGGAAGTTCCTATCAGCCCCAGCATTTT
CASSGSSYQPQHF
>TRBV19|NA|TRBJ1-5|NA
TGTGCCAGTAGTATAGATAGGGGGTATAGCAATCAGCCCCAGCATTTT
CASSIDRGYSNQPQHF
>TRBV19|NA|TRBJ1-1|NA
TGTGCCAGTAGTATTCAACGGCTGAACACTGAAGCTTTCTTT
CASSIQRLNTEAFF
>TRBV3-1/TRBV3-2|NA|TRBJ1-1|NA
TGTGCCAGCAGCCAAGATCCCCATAACACTGAAGCTTTCTTT
CASSQDPHNTEAFF
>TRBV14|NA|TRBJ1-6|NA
TGTGCCAGCAGCCATCTTACGGAATATTCACCCCTCCACTTT
CASSHLTEYSPLHF
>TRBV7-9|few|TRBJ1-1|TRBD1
TGTGCCAGCAGCCGCGGACAGGGAAACACTGAAGCTTTCTTT
CASSRGQGNTEAFF
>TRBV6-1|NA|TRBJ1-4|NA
TGTGCCAGCAGTGAACATAATGAAAAACTGTTTTTT
CASSEHNEKLFF
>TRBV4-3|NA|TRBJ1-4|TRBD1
TGCGCCAGCAGCCAGACAGGGACAAATGAAAAACTGTTTTTT
CASSQTGTNEKLFF
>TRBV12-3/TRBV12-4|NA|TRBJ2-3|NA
TGTGCCAGCATGGTCGTTTCAGATACGCAGTATTTT
CASMVVSDTQYF
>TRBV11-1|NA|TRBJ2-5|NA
TGTGCCAGCAGCCGTAGGACAGAAGAGACCCAGTACTTC
CASSRRTEETQYF
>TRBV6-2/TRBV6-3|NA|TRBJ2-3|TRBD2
TGTGCCAGCAGTTCGCGGCTAGCGGGGGCAGATACGCAGTATTTT
CASSSRLAGADTQYF
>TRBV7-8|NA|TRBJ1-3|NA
TGTGCCAGCAGCTTAGGTGGAGAGGGAAACACCATATATTTT
CASSLGGEGNTIYF
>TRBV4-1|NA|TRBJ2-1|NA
TGCGCCAGCAGCCAAGCCGGGGTTGGGAACAATGAGCAGTTCTTC
CASSQAGVGNNEQFF
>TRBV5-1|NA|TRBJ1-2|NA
TGCGCCAGCAGCCAAGACAGTAACTATGGCTACACCTTC
CASSQDSNYGYTF
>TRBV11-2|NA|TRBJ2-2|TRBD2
TGTGCCAGCAGCTCAGGACTAGCAGCCAATGGGGAGCTGTTTTTT
CASSSGLAANGELFF
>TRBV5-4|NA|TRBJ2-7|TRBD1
TGTGCTTCGACCCAGGACAGGGGGATCTACGAGCAGTACTTC
CASTQDRGIYEQYF
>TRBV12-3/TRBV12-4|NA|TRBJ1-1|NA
TGTGCCAGCAGTTTACAGGGTACTGAAGCTTTCTTT
CASSLQGTEAFF
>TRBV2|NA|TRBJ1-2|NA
TGTGCCAGCAGGGCCGGACGGTCCACGGGGGGCTACACCTTC
CASRAGRSTGGYTF
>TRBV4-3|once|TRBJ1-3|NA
TGCGCCAGCAGCCAAGTGGCGACACCTGGAAACACCATATATTTT
CASSQVATPGNTIYF
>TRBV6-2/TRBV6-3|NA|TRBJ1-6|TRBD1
TGTGCCAGCAGCCTCGACAGGGGTTGGTCACCCCTCCACTTT
CASSLDRGWSPLHF
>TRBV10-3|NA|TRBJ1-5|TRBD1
TGTGCCATCGGACAGGGAGGAAGCAATCAGCCCCAGCATTTT
CAIGQGGSNQPQHF
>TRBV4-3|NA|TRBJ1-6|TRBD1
TGCGCCAGCAGCCAAGACTTGGACAGGGCGAATTCACCCCTCCACTTT
CASSQDLDRANSPLHF
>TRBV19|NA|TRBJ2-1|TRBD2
TGTGCCAGTATCGCTAGCGGGGGCAATGAGCAGTTCTTC
CASIASGGNEQFF
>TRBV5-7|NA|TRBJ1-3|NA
TGTGCCAGCAGCTTGACTATTGACAAGCAAGGAAACACCATATATTTT
CASSLTIDKQGNTIYF
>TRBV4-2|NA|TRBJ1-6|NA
TGTGCCAGCAGCCCCCGGGGAGACTCCTATAATTCACCCCTCCACTTT
CASSPRGDSYNSPLHF
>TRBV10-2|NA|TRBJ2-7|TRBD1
TGCGCCAGCAAATACAATAGGGGGCCCTCCTACGAGCAGTACTTC
CASKYNRGPSYEQYF
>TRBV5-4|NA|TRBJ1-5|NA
TGTGCCAGCAGCATCCGCGGCGGGGGTCAGATAATCAAGCGGCCCCAGCATTTT
CASSIRGGGQIIKRPQHF
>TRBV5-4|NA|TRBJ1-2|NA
TGTGCCAGCAGCTTGGGTAGGGGCAGGGCTAACTATGGCTACACCTTC
CASSLGRGRANYGYTF
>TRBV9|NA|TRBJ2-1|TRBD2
TGTGCCAGCAGCCCAGGGACTAGCGGGGGGTCCTCCTACAATGAGCAGTTCTTC
CASSPGTSGGSSYNEQFF
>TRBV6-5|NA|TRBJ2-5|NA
TGTGCCAGCAGGGAGGGCATCGAGACCCAGTACTTC
CASREGIETQYF
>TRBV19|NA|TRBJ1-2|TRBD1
TGTGCCACTGGCCCCGGGACAGGGGACGTGGGGGGCTATGGCTACACCTTC
CATGPGTGDVGGYGYTF
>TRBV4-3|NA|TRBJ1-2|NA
TGCGCCAGCAGCCAAGATCGAGCAGCCATCTATGGCTACACCTTC
CASSQDRAAIYGYTF
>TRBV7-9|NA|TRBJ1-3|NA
TGTGCCAGCTTCCCCCGACAGTCTGGAAACACCATATATTTT
CASFPRQSGNTIYF
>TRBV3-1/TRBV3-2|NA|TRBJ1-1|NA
TGTGCCAGCAGGCCCCGTGTGGGCTCTGAAGCTTTCTTT
CASRPRVGSEAFF
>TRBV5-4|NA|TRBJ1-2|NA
TGTGCCAGCAGCTTGCGACGGGTCGAGGGCTACACCTTC
CASSLRRVEGYTF
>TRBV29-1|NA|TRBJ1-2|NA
TGCAGCGTTGGTCCCGGACAGAGCCTCTATGGCTACACCTTC
CSVGPGQSLYGYTF